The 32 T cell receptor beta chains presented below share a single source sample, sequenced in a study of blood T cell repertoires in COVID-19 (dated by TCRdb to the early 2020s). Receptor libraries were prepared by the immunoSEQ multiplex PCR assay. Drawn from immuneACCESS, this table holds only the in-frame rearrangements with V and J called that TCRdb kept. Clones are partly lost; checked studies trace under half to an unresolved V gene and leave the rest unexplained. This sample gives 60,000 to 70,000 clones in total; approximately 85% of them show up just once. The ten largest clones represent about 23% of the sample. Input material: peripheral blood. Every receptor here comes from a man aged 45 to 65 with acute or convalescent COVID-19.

The CDR3, as DNA: TGCGCCAGCAGCCAAGGCGGGGACAGGATTGGGCCCCAGCATTTT. This translates into CASSQGGDRIGPQHF. V usage is TRBV4-1 and J usage is TRBJ1-5; 8 bases are a match to TRBD1. CDR3 length equals 15 residues. Germline lookup yields CDR1 MGHRA and CDR2 YSYEKL. After removal of 1 base from V and 9 bases from J, the junction contained 8 bases not matched to a gene.

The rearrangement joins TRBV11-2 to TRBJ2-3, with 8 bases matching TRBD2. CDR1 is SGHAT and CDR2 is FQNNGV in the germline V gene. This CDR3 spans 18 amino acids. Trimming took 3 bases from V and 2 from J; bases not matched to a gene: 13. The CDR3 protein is CASSFSVRVAGLTDTQYF. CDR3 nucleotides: TGTGCCAGCAGCTTTTCCGTCCGGGTAGCGGGGCTCACAGATACGCAGTATTTT.

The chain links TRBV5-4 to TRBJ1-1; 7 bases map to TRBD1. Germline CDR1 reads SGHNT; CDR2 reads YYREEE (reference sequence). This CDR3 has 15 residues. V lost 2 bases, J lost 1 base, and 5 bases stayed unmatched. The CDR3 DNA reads TGTGCCAGCAGCTTACGCCGGACAGGGAACACTGAAGCTTTCTTT. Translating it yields CASSLRRTGNTEAFF.

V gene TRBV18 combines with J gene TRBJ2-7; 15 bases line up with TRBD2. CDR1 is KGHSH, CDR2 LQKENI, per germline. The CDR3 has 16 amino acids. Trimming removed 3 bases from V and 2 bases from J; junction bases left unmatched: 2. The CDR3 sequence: CASSPRTSGGAYEQYV. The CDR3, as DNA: TGTGCCAGCTCACCTAGGACTAGCGGGGGGGCCTACGAGCAGTACGTC.

The CDR3 DNA sequence: TGCGCCAGCAGCCAAGACGTGAGCACCTACGAGCAGTACGTC. This sequence encodes CASSQDVSTYEQYV. This chain links TRBV4-1 with TRBJ2-7; D is unclear. The ends were cut back, 0 bases at V and 2 bases at J, with 8 bases in the middle. This CDR3 spans 14 amino acids. Germline assignment: CDR1 MGHRA and CDR2 YSYEKL.

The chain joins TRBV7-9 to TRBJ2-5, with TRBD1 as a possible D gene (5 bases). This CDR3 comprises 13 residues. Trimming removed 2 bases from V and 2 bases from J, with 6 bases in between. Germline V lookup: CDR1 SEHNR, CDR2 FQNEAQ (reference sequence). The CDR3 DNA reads TGTGCCAGCAGCTTAAGACAGCAAGAGACCCAGTACTTC. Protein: CASSLRQQETQYF.

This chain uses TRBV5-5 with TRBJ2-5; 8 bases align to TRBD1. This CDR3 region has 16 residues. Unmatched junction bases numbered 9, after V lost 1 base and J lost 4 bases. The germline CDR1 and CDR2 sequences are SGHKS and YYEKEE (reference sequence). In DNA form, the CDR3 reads TGTGCCAGCAGCTTGTTACCCGGACAGGGAGGAGAGACCCAGTACTTC. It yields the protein CASSLLPGQGGETQYF.

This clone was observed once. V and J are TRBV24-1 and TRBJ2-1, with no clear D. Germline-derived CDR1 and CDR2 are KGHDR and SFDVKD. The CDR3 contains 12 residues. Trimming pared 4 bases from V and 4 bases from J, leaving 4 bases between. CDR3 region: CATSDPYNEQFF. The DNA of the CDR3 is TGTGCCACCAGTGACCCGTACAATGAGCAGTTCTTC.

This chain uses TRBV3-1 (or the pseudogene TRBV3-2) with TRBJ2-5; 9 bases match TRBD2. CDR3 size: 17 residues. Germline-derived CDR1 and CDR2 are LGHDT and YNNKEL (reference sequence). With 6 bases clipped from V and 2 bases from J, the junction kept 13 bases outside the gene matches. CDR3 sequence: CASRTRILAGKQETQYF. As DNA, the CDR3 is TGTGCCAGCAGAACTCGCATCCTAGCGGGGAAACAAGAGACCCAGTACTTC.

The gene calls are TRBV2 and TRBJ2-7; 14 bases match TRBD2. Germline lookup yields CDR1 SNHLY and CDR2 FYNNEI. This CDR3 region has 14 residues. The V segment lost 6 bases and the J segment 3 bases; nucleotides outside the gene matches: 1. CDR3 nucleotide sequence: TGTGCCAGCAGGACTAGCGGGGGGGACTACGAGCAGTACTTC. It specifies CASRTSGGDYEQYF.

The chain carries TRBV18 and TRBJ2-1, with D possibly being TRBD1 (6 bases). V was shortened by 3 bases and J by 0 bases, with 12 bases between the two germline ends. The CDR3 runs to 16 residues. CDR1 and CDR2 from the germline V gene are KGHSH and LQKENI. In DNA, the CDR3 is TGTGCCAGCTCACCGGGACATCTGGACTCCTACAATGAGCAGTTCTTC. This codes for CASSPGHLDSYNEQFF.

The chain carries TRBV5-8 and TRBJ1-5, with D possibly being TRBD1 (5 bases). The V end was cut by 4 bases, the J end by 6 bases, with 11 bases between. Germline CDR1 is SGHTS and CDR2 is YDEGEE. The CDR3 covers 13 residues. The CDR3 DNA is TGTGCCAGCAGCCTCCCGGGGGGTCAGCCCCAGCATTTT. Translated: CASSLPGGQPQHF. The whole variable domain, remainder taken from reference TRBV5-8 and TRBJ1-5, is EAGVTQSPTHLIKTRGQQATLRCSPISGHTSVYWYQQALGLGLQFLLWYDEGEERNRGNFPPRFSGRQFPNYSSELNVNALELEDSALYLCASSLPGGQPQHFGDGTRLSIL.

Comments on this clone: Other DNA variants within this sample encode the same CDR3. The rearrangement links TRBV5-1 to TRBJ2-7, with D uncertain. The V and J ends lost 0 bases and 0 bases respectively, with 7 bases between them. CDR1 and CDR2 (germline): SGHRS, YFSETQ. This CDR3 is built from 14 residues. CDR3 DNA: TGCGCCAGCAGCTTGGCGGTCGGCTCCTACGAGCAGTACGTC. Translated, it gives CASSLAVGSYEQYV.

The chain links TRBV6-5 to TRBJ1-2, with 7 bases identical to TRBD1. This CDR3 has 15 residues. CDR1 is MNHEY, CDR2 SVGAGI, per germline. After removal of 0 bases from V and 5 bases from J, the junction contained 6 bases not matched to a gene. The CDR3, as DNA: TGTGCCAGCAGTTACTCGGAGGGGGCGGAATATGGCTACACCTTC. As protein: CASSYSEGAEYGYTF.

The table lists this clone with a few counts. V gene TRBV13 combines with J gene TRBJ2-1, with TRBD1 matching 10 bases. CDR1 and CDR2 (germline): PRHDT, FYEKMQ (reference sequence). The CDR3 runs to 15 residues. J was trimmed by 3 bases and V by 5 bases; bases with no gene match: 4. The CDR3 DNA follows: TGTGCCAGCAGCACCCGGGACAGGGGCTACAATGAGCAGTTCTTC. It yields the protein CASSTRDRGYNEQFF.

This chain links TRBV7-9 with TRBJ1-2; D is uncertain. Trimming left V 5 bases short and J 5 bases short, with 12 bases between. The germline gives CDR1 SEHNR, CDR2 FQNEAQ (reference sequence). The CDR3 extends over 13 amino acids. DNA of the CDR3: TGTGCCAGCAGCCCAACGGGGTCGTATGGCTACACCTTC. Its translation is CASSPTGSYGYTF.

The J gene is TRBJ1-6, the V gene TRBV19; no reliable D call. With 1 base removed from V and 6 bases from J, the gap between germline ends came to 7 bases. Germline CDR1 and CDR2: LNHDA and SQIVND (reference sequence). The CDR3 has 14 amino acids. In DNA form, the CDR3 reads TGTGCCAGTAGTATAGGTGGAGGTAATTCACCCCTCCACTTT. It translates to CASSIGGGNSPLHF.

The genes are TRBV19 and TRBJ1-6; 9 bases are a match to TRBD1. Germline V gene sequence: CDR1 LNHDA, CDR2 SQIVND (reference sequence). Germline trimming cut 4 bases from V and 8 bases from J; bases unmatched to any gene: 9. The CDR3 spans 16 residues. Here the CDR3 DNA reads TGTGCCAGTAGTAGGGGGACAGGGTTCCGTGATTCACCCCTCCACTTT. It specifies CASSRGTGFRDSPLHF.

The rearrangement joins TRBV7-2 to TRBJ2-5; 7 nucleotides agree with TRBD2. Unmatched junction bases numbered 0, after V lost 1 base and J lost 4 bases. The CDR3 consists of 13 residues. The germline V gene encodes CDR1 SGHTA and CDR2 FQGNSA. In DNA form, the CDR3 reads TGTGCCAGCAGCTTAGGACTAGCAGAGACCCAGTACTTC. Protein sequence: CASSLGLAETQYF.

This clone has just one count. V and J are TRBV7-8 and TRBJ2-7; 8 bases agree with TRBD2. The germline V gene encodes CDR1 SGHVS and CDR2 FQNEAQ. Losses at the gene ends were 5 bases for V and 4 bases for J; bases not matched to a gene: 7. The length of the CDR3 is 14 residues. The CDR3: CASSEGTSGYEQYV. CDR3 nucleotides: TGTGCCAGCAGCGAAGGGACTAGTGGTTACGAGCAGTACGTC.

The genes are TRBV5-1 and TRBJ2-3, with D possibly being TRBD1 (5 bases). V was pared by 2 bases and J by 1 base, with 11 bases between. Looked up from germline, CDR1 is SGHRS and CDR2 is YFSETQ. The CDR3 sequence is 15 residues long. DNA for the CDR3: TGCGCCAGCAGCTTTTTCCAGGGTGGCACAGATACGCAGTATTTT. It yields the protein CASSFFQGGTDTQYF.

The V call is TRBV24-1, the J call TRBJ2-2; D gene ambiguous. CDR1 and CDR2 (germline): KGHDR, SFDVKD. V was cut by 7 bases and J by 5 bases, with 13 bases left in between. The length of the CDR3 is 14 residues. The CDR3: CATSTPAETGELFF. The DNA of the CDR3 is TGTGCCACCAGCACCCCCGCAGAAACCGGGGAGCTGTTTTTT.

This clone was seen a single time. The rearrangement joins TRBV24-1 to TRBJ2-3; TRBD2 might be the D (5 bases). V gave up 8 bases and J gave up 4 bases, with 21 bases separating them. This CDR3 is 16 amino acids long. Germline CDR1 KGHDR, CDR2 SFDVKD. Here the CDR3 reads CATTSGDLGSPDTQYF. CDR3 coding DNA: TGTGCCACCACAAGCGGCGACCTTGGGAGTCCAGATACGCAGTATTTT.

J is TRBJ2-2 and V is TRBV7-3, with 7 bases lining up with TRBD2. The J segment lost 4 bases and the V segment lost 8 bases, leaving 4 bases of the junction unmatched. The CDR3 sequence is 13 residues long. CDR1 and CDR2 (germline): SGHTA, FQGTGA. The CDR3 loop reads CASREETTGELFF. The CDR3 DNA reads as TGTGCCAGCCGGGAGGAGACCACCGGGGAGCTGTTTTTT.

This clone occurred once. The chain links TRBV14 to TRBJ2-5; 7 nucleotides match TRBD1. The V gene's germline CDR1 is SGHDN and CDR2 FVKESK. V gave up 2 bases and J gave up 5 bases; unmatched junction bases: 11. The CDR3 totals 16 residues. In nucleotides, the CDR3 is TGTGCCAGCAGCCAACCGAAGGGGGCTACCCGGGAGACCCAGTACTTC. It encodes CASSQPKGATRETQYF.

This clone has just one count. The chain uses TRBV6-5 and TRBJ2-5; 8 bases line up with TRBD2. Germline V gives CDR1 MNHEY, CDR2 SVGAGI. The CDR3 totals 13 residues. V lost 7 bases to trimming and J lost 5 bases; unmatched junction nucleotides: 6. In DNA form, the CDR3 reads TGTGCCAGCACTTCCGGGGGGGTGGAGACCCAGTACTTC. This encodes CASTSGGVETQYF.

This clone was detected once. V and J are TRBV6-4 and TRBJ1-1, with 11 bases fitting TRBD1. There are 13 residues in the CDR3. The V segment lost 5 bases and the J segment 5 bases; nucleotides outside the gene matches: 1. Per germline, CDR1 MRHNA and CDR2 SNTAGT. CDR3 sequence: CASSWDRGTEAFF. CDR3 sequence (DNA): TGTGCCAGCAGTTGGGACAGGGGGACTGAAGCTTTCTTT.

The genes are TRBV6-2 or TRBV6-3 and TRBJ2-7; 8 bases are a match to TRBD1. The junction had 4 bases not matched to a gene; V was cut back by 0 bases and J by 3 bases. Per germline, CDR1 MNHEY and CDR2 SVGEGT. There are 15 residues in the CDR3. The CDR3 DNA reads TGTGCCAGCAGTTACTCACTACAGGGGGGCTACGAGCAGTACTTC. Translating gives CASSYSLQGGYEQYF.

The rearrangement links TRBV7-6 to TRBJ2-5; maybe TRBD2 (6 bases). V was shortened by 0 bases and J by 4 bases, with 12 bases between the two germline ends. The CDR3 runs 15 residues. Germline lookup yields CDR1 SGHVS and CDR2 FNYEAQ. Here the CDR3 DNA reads TGTGCCAGCAGCTTAGCGAAGAGGGAGGCAGAGACCCAGTACTTC. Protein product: CASSLAKREAETQYF.

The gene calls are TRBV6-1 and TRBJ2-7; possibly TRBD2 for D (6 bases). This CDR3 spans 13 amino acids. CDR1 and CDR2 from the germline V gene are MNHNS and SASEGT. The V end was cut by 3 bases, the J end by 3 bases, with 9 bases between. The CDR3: CASSEGLRYEQYF. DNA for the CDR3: TGTGCCAGCAGTGAGGGACTGCGCTACGAGCAGTACTTC.

CDR3 sequence reads: CASSQQDRGDGELFF. The CDR3 DNA sequence: TGTGCCAGCAGCCAGCAAGACAGGGGAGACGGGGAGCTGTTTTTT. The J gene is TRBJ2-2, the V gene TRBV3-1 (or the pseudogene TRBV3-2); 8 positions agree with TRBD1. Germline V gene sequence: CDR1 LGHDT, CDR2 YNNKEL (reference sequence). V lost 3 bases and J lost 7; bases outside the gene matches: 7. The CDR3 runs 15 residues.

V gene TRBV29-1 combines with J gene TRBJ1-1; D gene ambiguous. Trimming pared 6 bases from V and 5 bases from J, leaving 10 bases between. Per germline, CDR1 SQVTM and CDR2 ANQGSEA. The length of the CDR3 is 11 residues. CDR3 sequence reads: CSVGEPTEAFF. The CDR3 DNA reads TGCAGCGTCGGGGAGCCGACTGAAGCTTTCTTT.